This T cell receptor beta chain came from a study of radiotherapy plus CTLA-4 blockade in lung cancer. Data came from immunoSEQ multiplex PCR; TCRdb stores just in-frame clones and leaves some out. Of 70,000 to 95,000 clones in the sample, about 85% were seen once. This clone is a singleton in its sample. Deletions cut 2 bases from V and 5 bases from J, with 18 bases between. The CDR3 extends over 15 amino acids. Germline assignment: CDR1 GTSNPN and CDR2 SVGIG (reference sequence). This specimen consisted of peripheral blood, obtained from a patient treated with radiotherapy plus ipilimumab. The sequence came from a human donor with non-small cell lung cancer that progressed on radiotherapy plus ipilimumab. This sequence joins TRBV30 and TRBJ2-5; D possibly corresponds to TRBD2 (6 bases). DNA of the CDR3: TGTGCCTGGAGTCCCAAAGGCGGGGCTGGGGAGACCCAGTACTTC. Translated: CAWSPKGGAGETQYF.